This is a list of T cell receptor beta chains from one sample in a study of cytomegalovirus exposure and HLA in healthy donors. TCRdb keeps only in-frame clones here, not all; method: immunoSEQ multiplex PCR. The data contain about 110,000 clones, roughly 88% of them seen just once; the ten biggest clones take up 3%. Sequences were obtained from PBMCs. These receptors were obtained from a woman younger than 35 in good health and CMV-seronegative. Each CDR3 is given with its conserved first and last residue. D genes are given only for firm matches. Expanded clones are given a class, and other clones once, few, many or no size at all.

V gene: TRBV11-3; clone size: .; J gene: TRBJ2-3; D gene: .; CDR3 DNA: TGTGCCAGCAGCACCTATAGCACAGATACGCAGTATTTT; CDR3 protein: CASSTYSTDTQYF
V gene: TRBV27; clone size: .; J gene: TRBJ2-2; D gene: .; CDR3 DNA: TGTGCCAGCAGTTCTTTTATGGGGGAGCTGTTTTTT; CDR3 protein: CASSSFMGELFF
V gene: TRBV10-3; clone size: once; J gene: TRBJ2-7; D gene: .; CDR3 DNA: TGTGCCATCACTCCGGACAGCTCCTACGAGCAGTACTTC; CDR3 protein: CAITPDSSYEQYF
V gene: TRBV9; clone size: .; J gene: TRBJ1-4; D gene: TRBD1; CDR3 DNA: TGTGCCAGCAGCCTTAGCCAGGGGGTCGATGAAAAACTGTTTTTT; CDR3 protein: CASSLSQGVDEKLFF
V gene: TRBV11-2; clone size: .; J gene: TRBJ1-4; D gene: .; CDR3 DNA: TGTGCCAGCACCCCTTGGCCGGGAGGAGTAAATGAAAAACTGTTTTTT; CDR3 protein: CASTPWPGGVNEKLFF
V gene: TRBV10-3; clone size: .; J gene: TRBJ1-3; D gene: TRBD1; CDR3 DNA: TGTGCCATCAGGGGACAGGGTTCCTCTGGAAACACCATATATTTT; CDR3 protein: CAIRGQGSSGNTIYF
V gene: TRBV6-1; clone size: once; J gene: TRBJ2-3; D gene: .; CDR3 DNA: TGTGCCAGCAGTGATACGAGGAGGGATACGCAGTATTTT; CDR3 protein: CASSDTRRDTQYF
V gene: TRBV4-1; clone size: once; J gene: TRBJ2-1; D gene: TRBD2; CDR3 DNA: TGCGCCAGCAGCCAAGTTTCCGTAGCGGGGGGGCTCAGCTCCTACAATGAGCAGTTCTTC; CDR3 protein: CASSQVSVAGGLSSYNEQFF
V gene: TRBV6-1; clone size: .; J gene: TRBJ2-4; D gene: TRBD1; CDR3 DNA: TGTGCCAGCAGTGAGGTCACAGGGGGCCTGGGCAAAAACATTCAGTACTTC; CDR3 protein: CASSEVTGGLGKNIQYF
V gene: TRBV6-5; clone size: once; J gene: TRBJ1-2; D gene: .; CDR3 DNA: TGTGCCAGCAGTTACTCGAAACAGGCCCCCAACTATGGCTACACCTTC; CDR3 protein: CASSYSKQAPNYGYTF
V gene: TRBV14; clone size: .; J gene: TRBJ2-1; D gene: TRBD1; CDR3 DNA: TGTGCCAGCAGCCAACTGAGGACAGGGGGCGACAATGAGCAGTTCTTC; CDR3 protein: CASSQLRTGGDNEQFF
V gene: TRBV5-4; clone size: .; J gene: TRBJ2-5; D gene: TRBD2; CDR3 DNA: TGTGCCAGCAGCTGGAGATGGACTAGCGGGGGTGAAGAGACCCAGTACTTC; CDR3 protein: CASSWRWTSGGEETQYF
V gene: TRBV18; clone size: .; J gene: TRBJ1-1; D gene: .; CDR3 DNA: TGTGCCAGCTCACTAACGGAGGGCTCGGTCACTGAAGCTTTCTTT; CDR3 protein: CASSLTEGSVTEAFF
V gene: TRBV7-2; clone size: .; J gene: TRBJ2-7; D gene: .; CDR3 DNA: TGTGCCAGCAGCCACACCATCTGGGGCACCGAGCAGTACTTC; CDR3 protein: CASSHTIWGTEQYF
V gene: TRBV5-1; clone size: .; J gene: TRBJ2-7; D gene: TRBD1; CDR3 DNA: TGCGCCAGCAGCTTGATGGGGACAGGGCTCGACGAGCAGTACTTC; CDR3 protein: CASSLMGTGLDEQYF
V gene: TRBV2; clone size: .; J gene: TRBJ1-1; D gene: .; CDR3 DNA: TGTGCCAGCAGTGGTTTAAGCACCACAGGGATGAACACTGAAGCTTTCTTT; CDR3 protein: CASSGLSTTGMNTEAFF
V gene: TRBV19; clone size: .; J gene: TRBJ1-1; D gene: .; CDR3 DNA: TGTGCCAGTAGTATGGGCAGGGGAGATCAAGCTTTCTTT; CDR3 protein: CASSMGRGDQAFF
V gene: TRBV4-1; clone size: .; J gene: TRBJ1-1; D gene: TRBD1; CDR3 DNA: TGCGCCAGCAGGCCGGGCCAGACAGGGCGCACTGAAGCTTTCTTT; CDR3 protein: CASRPGQTGRTEAFF
V gene: TRBV5-4; clone size: .; J gene: TRBJ2-1; D gene: .; CDR3 DNA: TGTGCCAGCAGCAACAAACTAGTCTCCAATGAGCAGTTCTTC; CDR3 protein: CASSNKLVSNEQFF
V gene: TRBV2; clone size: .; J gene: TRBJ2-1; D gene: TRBD2; CDR3 DNA: TGTGCCAGCAGTCTACTAGCGGGGGGACCCAATGAGCAGTTCTTC; CDR3 protein: CASSLLAGGPNEQFF
V gene: TRBV5-6; clone size: .; J gene: TRBJ1-2; D gene: .; CDR3 DNA: TGTGCCAGCAGCACAGGGACCTATGGCTACACCTTC; CDR3 protein: CASSTGTYGYTF
V gene: TRBV9; clone size: .; J gene: TRBJ2-7; D gene: TRBD1; CDR3 DNA: TGTGCCAGCGCCCTGGGACAGGGAACCTACGAGCAGTACTTC; CDR3 protein: CASALGQGTYEQYF
V gene: TRBV27; clone size: .; J gene: TRBJ2-7; D gene: .; CDR3 DNA: TGTGCCAGCAGTTTTCGGGGGTCGATAAGCTACGAGCAGTACTTC; CDR3 protein: CASSFRGSISYEQYF
V gene: TRBV7-2; clone size: .; J gene: TRBJ2-5; D gene: .; CDR3 DNA: TGTGCCAGCAGCTTAGCGGGGGGGCTAGAGACCCAGTACTTC; CDR3 protein: CASSLAGGLETQYF
V gene: TRBV25-1; clone size: .; J gene: TRBJ1-4; D gene: .; CDR3 DNA: TGTGCCAGCAGTGAATCAGGACAAACTAATGAAAAACTGTTTTTT; CDR3 protein: CASSESGQTNEKLFF
V gene: TRBV5-5; clone size: .; J gene: TRBJ2-1; D gene: .; CDR3 DNA: TGTGCCAGCAGCTTGGATCGGGGATACTACAATGAGCAGTTCTTC; CDR3 protein: CASSLDRGYYNEQFF
V gene: TRBV7-9; clone size: .; J gene: TRBJ2-7; D gene: TRBD1; CDR3 DNA: TGTGCCAGCAGCACCCGGACAGGGCAGTTTTCCGAGCAGTACTTC; CDR3 protein: CASSTRTGQFSEQYF
V gene: TRBV29-1; clone size: .; J gene: TRBJ2-7; D gene: .; CDR3 DNA: TGCAGCGTTGAAGACAGCTCCTACGAGCAGTACTTC; CDR3 protein: CSVEDSSYEQYF
V gene: TRBV18; clone size: .; J gene: TRBJ1-1; D gene: .; CDR3 DNA: TGTGCCTCAACGCTCGGGGCGGGGGGCCGGCCCACTGAAGCTTTCTTT; CDR3 protein: CASTLGAGGRPTEAFF
V gene: TRBV2; clone size: once; J gene: TRBJ1-3; D gene: .; CDR3 DNA: TGTGCCTCCCGGAGGCAGGCGATCTCTGGAAACACCATATATTTT; CDR3 protein: CASRRQAISGNTIYF
V gene: TRBV5-1; clone size: .; J gene: TRBJ2-7; D gene: .; CDR3 DNA: TGCGCCAGCAGCTTGGCCCCAGGTAGTAGTGACGAGCAGTACTTC; CDR3 protein: CASSLAPGSSDEQYF
V gene: TRBV19; clone size: once; J gene: TRBJ1-5; D gene: .; CDR3 DNA: TGTGCCAGTAGTACCCGTCGACAGGTACACAATCAGCCCCAGCATTTT; CDR3 protein: CASSTRRQVHNQPQHF
V gene: TRBV7-9; clone size: few; J gene: TRBJ1-2; D gene: .; CDR3 DNA: TGTGCCAGCAGCCCCTCGAACAGGGCGTATGGCTACACCTTC; CDR3 protein: CASSPSNRAYGYTF
V gene: TRBV4-1; clone size: .; J gene: TRBJ2-1; D gene: TRBD2; CDR3 DNA: TGCGCCAGCAGCCACCGGCGGGGGGGTTTTGATGAGCAGTTCTTC; CDR3 protein: CASSHRRGGFDEQFF
V gene: TRBV10-3; clone size: .; J gene: TRBJ2-1; D gene: .; CDR3 DNA: TGTGCCATCAGTGACGGACAGAAGGAGTTCTTC; CDR3 protein: CAISDGQKEFF
V gene: TRBV10-3; clone size: .; J gene: TRBJ1-4; D gene: TRBD1; CDR3 DNA: TGTGCCACCTGGACAGGGACTAATGAAAAACTGTTTTTT; CDR3 protein: CATWTGTNEKLFF
V gene: TRBV2; clone size: .; J gene: TRBJ1-6; D gene: TRBD1; CDR3 DNA: TGTGCCAGCAATAACAGGGGGGGGGATTCACCCCTCCACTTT; CDR3 protein: CASNNRGGDSPLHF
V gene: TRBV29-1; clone size: once; J gene: TRBJ2-7; D gene: .; CDR3 DNA: TGCAGCGCAACGAAGGACAGTCTCGAGCAGTACTTC; CDR3 protein: CSATKDSLEQYF
V gene: TRBV27; clone size: .; J gene: TRBJ1-6; D gene: .; CDR3 DNA: TGTGCCAGCAGTCGGGGAGCAACCTATAATTCACCCCTCCACTTT; CDR3 protein: CASSRGATYNSPLHF
V gene: TRBV9; clone size: .; J gene: TRBJ2-5; D gene: TRBD2; CDR3 DNA: TGTGCCAGCAGCGTAGGTCTCGGGGGGATTAGCGGGGGGGCAACAGAGACCCAGTACTTC; CDR3 protein: CASSVGLGGISGGATETQYF
V gene: TRBV2; clone size: .; J gene: TRBJ2-5; D gene: .; CDR3 DNA: TGTGCCAGCACCCCGGGGGGCAGCGGTGCCATAAAGGAGACCCAGTACTTC; CDR3 protein: CASTPGGSGAIKETQYF
V gene: TRBV4-1; clone size: .; J gene: TRBJ2-5; D gene: .; CDR3 DNA: TGCGCCAGCAGCCAAGGCAAAAACTACCCGAAAGAGACCCAGTACTTC; CDR3 protein: CASSQGKNYPKETQYF
V gene: TRBV7-3; clone size: .; J gene: TRBJ1-1; D gene: .; CDR3 DNA: TGTGCCAGCGGACTCCTAGGGAACACTGAAGCTTTCTTT; CDR3 protein: CASGLLGNTEAFF
V gene: TRBV2; clone size: .; J gene: TRBJ2-5; D gene: .; CDR3 DNA: TGTGCCAGCAGTGATGTGGGGCGCGAGACCCAGTACTTC; CDR3 protein: CASSDVGRETQYF
V gene: TRBV5-1; clone size: once; J gene: TRBJ1-2; D gene: .; CDR3 DNA: TGCGCCAGCAGCTTGGCGGGGGACCGATTGTTCTATGGCTACACCTTC; CDR3 protein: CASSLAGDRLFYGYTF
V gene: TRBV27; clone size: .; J gene: TRBJ2-3; D gene: TRBD2; CDR3 DNA: TGTGCCAGCGTCGCAAGCGGGGAATATACGCAGTATTTT; CDR3 protein: CASVASGEYTQYF
V gene: TRBV2; clone size: .; J gene: TRBJ2-7; D gene: .; CDR3 DNA: TGTGCCACCTTGGGCTGGGGCGATTTTCTGGAGCAGTACTTC; CDR3 protein: CATLGWGDFLEQYF
V gene: TRBV25-1; clone size: .; J gene: TRBJ2-1; D gene: .; CDR3 DNA: TGTGCCAGCAGTGAACCAGACTACAATGAGCAGTTCTTC; CDR3 protein: CASSEPDYNEQFF
V gene: TRBV2; clone size: .; J gene: TRBJ2-3; D gene: TRBD2; CDR3 DNA: TGTGCCAGCAGGACGACTAGCGGAGGAGATACGCAGTATTTT; CDR3 protein: CASRTTSGGDTQYF
V gene: TRBV5-1; clone size: .; J gene: TRBJ1-6; D gene: .; CDR3 DNA: TGCGCCAGTAAACAGGGCGAAACAGGTTCACCCCTCCACTTT; CDR3 protein: CASKQGETGSPLHF
V gene: TRBV7-7; clone size: .; J gene: TRBJ1-5; D gene: .; CDR3 DNA: TGTGCCAGCAGGGGAGGGGGGAGCAATCAGCCCCAGCATTTT; CDR3 protein: CASRGGGSNQPQHF
V gene: TRBV2; clone size: .; J gene: TRBJ2-6; D gene: .; CDR3 DNA: TGTGCCAGCAGTGAAGGCAGGTACTCTGGGGCCAACGTCCTGACTTTC; CDR3 protein: CASSEGRYSGANVLTF
V gene: TRBV5-6; clone size: .; J gene: TRBJ1-5; D gene: .; CDR3 DNA: TGTGCCAGCAACCGAAGGGGAGGGGACGATGGCAATCAGCCCCAGCATTTT; CDR3 protein: CASNRRGGDDGNQPQHF
V gene: TRBV19; clone size: few; J gene: TRBJ2-7; D gene: .; CDR3 DNA: TGTGCCAGTAAAGTAGGGGCTGGAGCCTACGAGCAGTACTTC; CDR3 protein: CASKVGAGAYEQYF
V gene: TRBV5-1; clone size: few; J gene: TRBJ2-3; D gene: .; CDR3 DNA: TGCGCCAGCAGCGCATCTCTGTCGGTAGATACGCAGTATTTT; CDR3 protein: CASSASLSVDTQYF
V gene: TRBV7-9; clone size: .; J gene: TRBJ1-4; D gene: TRBD1; CDR3 DNA: TGTGCCAGCAGCCGGGGACAGGATGTTGGTAATGAAAAACTGTTTTTT; CDR3 protein: CASSRGQDVGNEKLFF
V gene: TRBV5-1; clone size: .; J gene: TRBJ2-1; D gene: TRBD1; CDR3 DNA: TGCGCCAGCAGCTTGGATTTGGGACAGGGGAATGAGCAGTTCTTC; CDR3 protein: CASSLDLGQGNEQFF